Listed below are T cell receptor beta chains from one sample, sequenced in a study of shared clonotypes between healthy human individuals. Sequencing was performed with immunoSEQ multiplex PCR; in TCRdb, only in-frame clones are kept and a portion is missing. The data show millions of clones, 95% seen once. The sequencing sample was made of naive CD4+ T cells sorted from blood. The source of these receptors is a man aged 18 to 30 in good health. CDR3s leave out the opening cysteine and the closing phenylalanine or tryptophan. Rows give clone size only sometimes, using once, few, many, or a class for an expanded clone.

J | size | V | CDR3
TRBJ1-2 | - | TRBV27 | ASSRGTGAAKYYGYT
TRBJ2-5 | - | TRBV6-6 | ASRGGRETQY
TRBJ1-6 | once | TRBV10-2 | ASSRTGEGGSPLH
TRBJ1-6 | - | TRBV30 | AWNGQGDSPLH
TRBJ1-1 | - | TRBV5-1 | ASRSDRMNTEAF
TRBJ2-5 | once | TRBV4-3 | ASSQDNQGRGETQY
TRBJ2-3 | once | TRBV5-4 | ASSLEGGNTDTQY
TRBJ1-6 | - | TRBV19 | ASSTGTGDSPLH
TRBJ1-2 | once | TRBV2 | ASTLRGTGGGYT
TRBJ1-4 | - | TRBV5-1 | ASSPGTANEKLF
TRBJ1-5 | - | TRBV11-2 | ASSLGGAYSNQPQH
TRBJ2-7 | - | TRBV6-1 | ASSEAGRSSYEQY
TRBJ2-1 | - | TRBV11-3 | ASSKQDEQF
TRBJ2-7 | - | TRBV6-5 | ASSRLAGGVYEQY
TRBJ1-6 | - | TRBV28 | ASSLDNLSSYNSPLH
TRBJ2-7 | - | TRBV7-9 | ASRGEVSSYEQY
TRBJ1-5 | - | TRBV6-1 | ASSEGDQPQH
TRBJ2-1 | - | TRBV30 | AWSGRISYNEQF
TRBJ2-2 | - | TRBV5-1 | ASSLASGRSTGELF
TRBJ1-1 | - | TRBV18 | ASSPREGGTEAF
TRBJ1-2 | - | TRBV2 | ASSAQGSYGYT
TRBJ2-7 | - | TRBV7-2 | ASSLLQAVEQY
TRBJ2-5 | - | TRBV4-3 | ASSQDYQETQY
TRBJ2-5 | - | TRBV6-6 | ASSSRRGDQETQY
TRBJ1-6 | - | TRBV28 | ASSLVESPLH
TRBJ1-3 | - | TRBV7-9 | ASSLAGKSGNTIY
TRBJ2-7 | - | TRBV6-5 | ASRRTSGRNEQY
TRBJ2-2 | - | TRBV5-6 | ASSLVGNTGELF
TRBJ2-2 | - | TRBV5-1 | ASSLEGNTGELF
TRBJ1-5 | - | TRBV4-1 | ASSQDLSRQPQH
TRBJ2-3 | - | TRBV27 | ASSKTGAGTDTQY
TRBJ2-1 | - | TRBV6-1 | ASNDWSYNEQF
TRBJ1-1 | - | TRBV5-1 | ASSPGTNTEAF
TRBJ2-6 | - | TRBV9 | ASSVTGKSSGANVLT
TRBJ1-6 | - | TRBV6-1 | ASSDWERSSPLH
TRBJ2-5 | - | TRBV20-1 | SAPLETQY
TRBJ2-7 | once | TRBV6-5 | ASSYSRQGSSYEQY
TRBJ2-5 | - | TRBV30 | AWSPWDRATETQY
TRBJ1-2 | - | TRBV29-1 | SARGQGYGYT
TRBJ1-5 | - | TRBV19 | ASTSEGWYSNQPQH
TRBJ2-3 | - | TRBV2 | ASSELAGTGADTQY
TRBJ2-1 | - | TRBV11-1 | ASSSRLAGYNEQF
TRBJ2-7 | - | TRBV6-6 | ASSYSRVSGTYEQY
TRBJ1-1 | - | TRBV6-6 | ASSSYSENTEAF
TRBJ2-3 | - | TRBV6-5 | ASSKQGWESTQY
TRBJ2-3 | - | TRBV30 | AWSVLGTSGSN